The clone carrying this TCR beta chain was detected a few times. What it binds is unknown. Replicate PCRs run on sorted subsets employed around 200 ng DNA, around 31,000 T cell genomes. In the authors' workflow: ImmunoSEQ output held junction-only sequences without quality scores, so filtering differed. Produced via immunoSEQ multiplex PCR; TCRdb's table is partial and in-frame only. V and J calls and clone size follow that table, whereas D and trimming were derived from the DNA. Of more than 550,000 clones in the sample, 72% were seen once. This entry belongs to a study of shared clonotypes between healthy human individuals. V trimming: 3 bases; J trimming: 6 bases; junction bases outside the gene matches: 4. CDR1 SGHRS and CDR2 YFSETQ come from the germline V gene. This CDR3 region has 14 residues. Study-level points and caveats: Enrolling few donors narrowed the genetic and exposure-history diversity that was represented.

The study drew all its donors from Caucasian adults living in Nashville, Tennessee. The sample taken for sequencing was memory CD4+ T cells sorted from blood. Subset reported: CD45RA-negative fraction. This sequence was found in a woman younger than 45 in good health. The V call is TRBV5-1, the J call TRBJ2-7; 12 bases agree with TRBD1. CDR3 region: CASSSGTGGGEQYF. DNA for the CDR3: TGCGCCAGCAGCTCCGGGACAGGGGGCGGCGAGCAGTACTTC.